These 10 T cell receptor beta chains share one sample of origin, sequenced in a study of T cells after yellow fever vaccination. MiXCR, run by TCRdb on the 5' RACE reads, gives a single entry per CDR3 protein. The top ten clones hold about 20% of a sample with 300,000 to 400,000 distinct CDR3 sequences, 8.7% of them seen once. The specimen comprised PBMCs, sampled on the day of the first yellow fever vaccination. The source is a man in his late teens or twenties who received the YFV17D yellow fever vaccine.

This sequence joins TRBV29-1 and TRBJ2-7; D unclear. Germline assignment: CDR1 SQVTM and CDR2 ANQGSEA. V was cut by 0 bases and J by 2 bases, with 5 bases left in between. The CDR3 has 12 residues. The CDR3 loop reads CSVEDPTYEQYF. As DNA, the CDR3 is TGCAGCGTTGAAGACCCGACCTACGAGCAGTACTTC.

This clonotype has more than one count but fewer than ten. This chain uses TRBV12-3 or TRBV12-4 with TRBJ2-1, with TRBD1 matching over 10 bases. The CDR3 is made up of 15 amino acids. V was pared by 7 bases and J by 4 bases, with 7 bases of the junction left unmatched. In DNA, the CDR3 is TGTGCCAGCATCGGGACAGGGGCAACTTACAATGAGCAGTTCTTC. Its translation: CASIGTGATYNEQFF.

This clonotype was counted only a few times. The rearrangement links TRBV13 to TRBJ2-3, with 11 bases fitting TRBD2. The CDR3 extends over 15 amino acids. V was clipped by 10 bases and J by 3 bases; unmatched bases: 9. Looked up from germline, CDR1 is PRHDT and CDR2 is FYEKMQ (reference sequence). DNA for the CDR3: TGTGCCATCTGCTTTATAGCGGGGGGGACAGATACGCAGTATTTT. Translating it yields CAICFIAGGTDTQYF.

V and J are TRBV7-2 and TRBJ2-6; D call uncertain. CDR1 and CDR2 (germline): SGHTA, FQGNSA. The length of the CDR3 is 18 residues. V gave up 0 bases and J gave up 0 bases, with 12 bases separating them. CDR3 residues: CASSLAPGYYSGANVLTF. The CDR3 DNA is TGTGCCAGCAGCTTAGCCCCAGGATATTACTCTGGGGCCAACGTCCTGACTTTC. The whole variable domain, remainder taken from reference TRBV7-2 and TRBJ2-6, is GAGVSQSPSNKVTEKGKDVELRCDPISGHTALYWYRQSLGQGLEFLIYFQGNSAPDKSGLPSDRFSAERTGGSVSTLTIQRTQQEDSAVYLCASSLAPGYYSGANVLTFGAGSRLTVL.

This clonotype was counted ten times or more. The gene calls are TRBV5-1 and TRBJ2-5; 14 bases are shared with TRBD2. V lost 5 bases to trimming and J lost 4 bases; unmatched junction nucleotides: 4. CDR3 length: 15 amino acids. From germline, CDR1 is SGHRS and CDR2 YFSETQ. The CDR3 loop reads CASRFGTSGGETQYF. CDR3 nucleotides: TGCGCCAGCAGGTTCGGGACTAGCGGGGGAGAGACCCAGTACTTC. Together with reference TRBV5-1 and TRBJ2-5, the CDR3 gives the full variable domain: KAGVTQTPRYLIKTRGQQVTLSCSPISGHRSVSWYQQTPGQGLQFLFEYFSETQRNKGNFPGRFSGRQFSNSRSEMNVSTLELGDSALYLCASRFGTSGGETQYFGPGTRLLVL.

This clonotype was detected only a few times. The chain employs TRBV4-1 and TRBJ1-1; 9 bases line up with TRBD1. Losses at the gene ends were 1 base for V and 7 bases for J; bases not matched to a gene: 4. CDR3 size: 14 residues. CDR1 and CDR2 (germline): MGHRA, YSYEKL. CDR3 sequence: CASSQAETGGEAFF. CDR3 bases: TGCGCCAGCAGCCAAGCGGAGACAGGGGGTGAAGCTTTCTTT.

This clonotype has more than one count but fewer than ten. This chain links TRBV20-1 with TRBJ1-4, with 7 bases identical to TRBD1. Germline CDR1 is DFQATT and CDR2 is SNEGSKA (reference sequence). J lost 8 bases, V lost 2 bases, and 8 bases had no gene match. The CDR3 extends over 14 amino acids. CDR3 amino acids: CSARHTGVREKLFF. Written as DNA, the CDR3 is TGCAGTGCTAGACACACAGGGGTTCGGGAAAAACTGTTTTTT.

The chain employs TRBV12-3 or TRBV12-4 and TRBJ2-7; the match to TRBD1 covers 9 bases. The CDR3 totals 13 residues. J gave up 5 bases and V 6 bases, and 5 bases lay outside the gene matches. CDR3 DNA sequence: TGTGCCAGCAGAGGACAGGGGCACCACGAGCAGTACTTC. Residues: CASRGQGHHEQYF.

This clonotype was detected only a few times. The CDR3 region is CASSLRTSGGSRDEQFF. The CDR3 DNA reads as TGTGCCAGCAGCTTAAGGACTAGCGGGGGCAGTAGGGATGAGCAGTTCTTC. The chain couples TRBV7-6 to TRBJ2-1; 13 nucleotides line up with TRBD2. This CDR3 comprises 17 residues. The trim removed 2 bases at V and 8 bases at J, leaving 9 bases unmatched. Germline CDR1 SGHVS, CDR2 FNYEAQ.

This clonotype turned up a few times. V usage is TRBV12-3 or TRBV12-4 and J usage is TRBJ2-1; no firm D call. The CDR3 is 12 amino acids. Trimming stripped 1 base from V and 6 bases from J, with 4 bases between. The CDR3 bases are TGTGCCAGCAGTTTAGTTCTCAATGAGCAGTTCTTC. This encodes CASSLVLNEQFF.